This T cell receptor (beta chain) was obtained from a study of vaccination and CD4 T cells after COVID-19. Study observations and caveats: Within convalescent individuals, 304 out of 307 vaccine-specific clones proved to be spike mono-reactive. The appearance of a median about 86% of reactive clones in convalescent patients occurred only post-vaccination.

The Oncomine TCR Beta short-read assay was applied to DNA of cultured CD4+ T cells. MiXCR, run by TCRdb on the PCR reads, gives a single entry per CDR3 protein. The repertoire holds approximately 23,000 distinct CDR3 sequences, about two fifths seen once, with less than 35% in the top ten. Remarks on this clonotype: Its specificity is not known.

Time point: late sampling 161 to 241 days after vaccination in a few convalescent patients. The treatment here: roughly 10-day PBMC culture with coronavirus spike peptide pools or control peptides (ViraFEST assay). The medium had half its volume replaced with fresh IL-2 medium on days 3 and 7. This CDR3 is 11 amino acids long. V lost 6 bases and J lost 1, with 6 bases in between. Germline V gene data show CDR1 as DFQATT and CDR2 as SNEGSKA (reference sequence). The chain recombines TRBV20-1 with TRBJ1-1; no firm D call. The sequence derives from a human donor who had recovered from COVID-19. This specimen consisted of CD4+ T cells from blood, cultured in vitro, obtained about 7 months after SARS-CoV-2 vaccination. CDR3 in amino acids: CSATGNTEAFF. CDR3 sequence (DNA): TGCAGTGCGACGGGGAACACTGAAGCTTTCTTT.